These 26 T cell receptor beta chains share one sample of origin, sequenced in a study of blood T cell repertoires in COVID-19. TCRdb's table, derived via immunoSEQ multiplex PCR, lists solely in-frame clones and lacks some. The data hold approximately 140,000 clones, with more than 75% observed a single time. The specimen was peripheral blood. The receptors derive from a man in his sixties with active or convalescent COVID-19.

This clone occurred a few times. The CDR3 protein is CASTPLQAPYNEQFF. In DNA form, the CDR3 reads TGTGCCAGTACCCCCCTGCAGGCCCCCTACAATGAGCAGTTCTTC. This chain connects TRBV19 to TRBJ2-1; D is unclear. Trimming left V 7 bases short and J 2 bases short, with 15 bases between. The CDR3 runs to 15 residues. Germline CDR1 is LNHDA and CDR2 is SQIVND (reference sequence).

The chain combines TRBV7-2 with TRBJ2-1; 10 nucleotides match TRBD2. There are 15 residues in the CDR3. The germline V gene encodes CDR1 SGHTA and CDR2 FQGNSA. The ends lost 2 bases at V and 11 bases at J; junction bases unmatched: 9. DNA of the CDR3: TGTGCCAGCAGCTTAAGGGGACTAGCGTTAGATCAGCAGTTCTTC. This gives the protein CASSLRGLALDQQFF.

The chain employs TRBV6-5 and TRBJ2-3; 15 nucleotides align to TRBD2. The V gene's germline CDR1 is MNHEY and CDR2 SVGAGI. This CDR3 has 15 residues. The J segment lost 6 bases and the V segment lost 6 bases, leaving 4 bases of the junction unmatched. CDR3 region: CASSGTSGGRDTQYF. The CDR3 DNA reads TGTGCCAGCAGCGGGACTAGCGGGGGGAGGGATACGCAGTATTTT.

V and J are TRBV2 and TRBJ2-2; D uncertain. The length of the CDR3 is 13 residues. V was shortened by 4 bases and J by 6 bases, with 9 bases between the two germline ends. Germline V gene data show CDR1 as SNHLY and CDR2 as FYNNEI. The CDR3 loop reads CASSGNGAGELFF. The CDR3 coding sequence is TGTGCCAGCAGTGGAAACGGTGCCGGGGAGCTGTTTTTT.

This chain connects TRBV11-3 to TRBJ2-3, with a weak D call TRBD2 (6 bases). The CDR3 runs to 15 residues. V was clipped by 5 bases and J by 6 bases, with 18 bases between them. Germline V CDR1 and CDR2: SGHNT, YENEEA. The DNA for the CDR3 is TGTGCCAGCAGCCTGGGGCGGCCGGAGGGCGATACGCAGTATTTT. It is translated as CASSLGRPEGDTQYF. Drawing the rest from reference TRBV11-3 and TRBJ2-3, the complete variable domain is EAGVVQSPRYKIIEKKQPVAFWCNPISGHNTLYWYLQNLGQGPELLIRYENEEAVDDSQLPKDRFSAERLKGVDSTLKIQPAELGDSAVYLCASSLGRPEGDTQYFGPGTRLTVL.

J is TRBJ2-5 and V is TRBV18; a weak D match, TRBD1 (6 bases). Looked up from germline, CDR1 is KGHSH and CDR2 is LQKENI. The CDR3 has 14 residues. The germline V and J ends were trimmed by 4 bases and 5 bases, with 14 bases remaining between them. For the CDR3, the DNA is TGTGCCAGCTCACTATACAGGGATTGGGAGACCCAGTACTTC. Residues: CASSLYRDWETQYF.

In its sample, this clone was seen many times. The genes are TRBV19 and TRBJ2-7; 10 bases line up with TRBD2. This CDR3 contains 15 residues. Germline values: CDR1 LNHDA, CDR2 SQIVND (reference sequence). With 5 bases clipped from V and 2 bases from J, the junction kept 6 bases outside the gene matches. DNA for the CDR3: TGTGCCAGTAGTTCGGGACTAGCGAGCCCCTACGAGCAGTACTTC. It translates to CASSSGLASPYEQYF.

This rearrangement joins TRBV7-9 to TRBJ2-3; possible D gene TRBD2, 6 bases. CDR1 is SEHNR and CDR2 is FQNEAQ in the germline V gene (reference sequence). The ends were cut back, 4 bases at V and 0 bases at J, with 8 bases in the middle. The length of the CDR3 is 14 residues. CDR3 sequence (DNA): TGTGCCAGCAGCTCTAGCGCTAGCACAGATACGCAGTATTTT. Translation: CASSSSASTDTQYF.

The rearrangement joins TRBV18 to TRBJ2-7, with 9 bases aligning to TRBD1. The CDR3 spans 14 residues. From germline, CDR1 is KGHSH and CDR2 LQKENI. V was clipped by 5 bases and J by 1 base; unmatched bases: 3. The CDR3 is CASSDGTGSYEQYF. The DNA of the CDR3 is TGTGCCAGCTCAGACGGGACAGGGTCCTACGAGCAGTACTTC.

This rearrangement joins TRBV14 to TRBJ2-3; D not certain. Looked up from germline, CDR1 is SGHDN and CDR2 is FVKESK. Trimming pared 4 bases from V and 3 bases from J, leaving 11 bases between. There are 14 residues in the CDR3. CDR3 sequence: CASSPRQWTDTQYF. The CDR3 DNA is TGTGCCAGCAGCCCTCGCCAGTGGACAGATACGCAGTATTTT.

The DNA for the CDR3 is TGTGCCAGCAGTTTAATCCCTAGCGGGAGTACAGATACGCAGTATTTT. This encodes CASSLIPSGSTDTQYF. The V gene is TRBV27, the J gene TRBJ2-3, with 10 bases identical to TRBD2. This CDR3 comprises 16 residues. Germline V gene lookup returns CDR1 MNHEY and CDR2 SMNVEV (reference sequence). J lost 3 bases, V lost 2 bases, and 5 bases had no gene match.

This clone was seen a few times. One end of the junction fails to match germline, which may point to a read error. The chain employs TRBV4-3 and TRBJ1-4, with no clear D. The CDR3 contains 16 residues. CDR1 is LGHNA and CDR2 is YSLEER in the germline V gene. This chain's CDR3 is CASSPETRPTRRKTVF. The CDR3 DNA reads as TGCGCCAGCAGCCCAGAGACCCGACCCACTAGGAGAAAAACTGTTTTT.

A few counts support this clone. This sequence joins TRBV11-3 and TRBJ2-7; 7 nucleotides agree with TRBD2. Per the germline V gene, CDR1 is SGHNT and CDR2 is YENEEA. The CDR3 extends over 13 amino acids. V shed 0 bases and J 8 bases; nucleotides not matched to a gene: 4. This CDR3 reads CASSLDPGGQQYF. CDR3 bases: TGTGCCAGCAGCTTAGACCCGGGAGGACAGCAGTACTTC. Based on the CDR3 plus reference TRBV11-3 and TRBJ2-7, the full variable domain is EAGVVQSPRYKIIEKKQPVAFWCNPISGHNTLYWYLQNLGQGPELLIRYENEEAVDDSQLPKDRFSAERLKGVDSTLKIQPAELGDSAVYLCASSLDPGGQQYFGPGTRLTVT.

The V gene is TRBV7-9, the J gene TRBJ1-1; 8 nucleotides match TRBD1. Germline V gene sequence: CDR1 SEHNR, CDR2 FQNEAQ (reference sequence). Trimming removed 5 bases from V and 5 bases from J; junction bases left unmatched: 7. The CDR3 contains 14 residues. For the CDR3, the DNA is TGTGCCAGCAGCACGGACAGGGCTTGGACTGAAGCTTTCTTT. Translation gives CASSTDRAWTEAFF.

This clone occurred once. The V call is TRBV7-7, the J call TRBJ1-1; 7 nucleotides match TRBD1. The germline CDR1 and CDR2 sequences are SSHAT and FNYEAQ (reference sequence). The ends lost 5 bases at V and 4 bases at J; junction bases unmatched: 4. This CDR3 contains 13 residues. Here the CDR3 reads CASSPRQGTEAFF. DNA for the CDR3: TGTGCCAGCAGCCCTCGACAGGGCACTGAAGCTTTCTTT.

V is TRBV4-2 and J is TRBJ1-4, with D perhaps TRBD1 (6 bases). CDR1 and CDR2 from the germline V gene are LGHNA and YNFKEQ. V was pared by 1 base and J by 8 bases, with 14 bases between. The CDR3 runs to 15 residues. The DNA for the CDR3 is TGTGCCAGCAGCCAAGGACACAGGGTTGGAGAAAAACTGTTTTTT. Its translation: CASSQGHRVGEKLFF.

The chain couples TRBV5-1 to TRBJ1-2; perhaps TRBD1 as D (5 bases). The length of the CDR3 is 13 residues. Deletions cut 4 bases from V and 3 bases from J, with 10 bases between. Looked up from germline, CDR1 is SGHRS and CDR2 is YFSETQ. In nucleotides, the CDR3 is TGCGCCAGCAGCCGGGGCGGGGACTATGGCTACACCTTC. This encodes CASSRGGDYGYTF.

V is TRBV6-5 and J is TRBJ1-2; 9 positions agree with TRBD1. The CDR3 loop spans 12 amino acids. Unmatched junction bases numbered 6, after V lost 8 bases and J lost 8 bases. Germline CDR1 reads MNHEY; CDR2 reads SVGAGI. CDR3 protein: CASGRTGVGYTF. The CDR3 nucleotides are TGTGCCAGCGGAAGGACAGGGGTCGGCTACACCTTC.

The chain combines TRBV11-2 with TRBJ2-3; no clear D. The germline V gene has CDR1 SGHAT and CDR2 FQNNGV. Trimming took 5 bases from V and 5 from J, leaving 8 bases between them. The CDR3 has 12 residues. CDR3 residues: CASSPSGDTQYF. In DNA, the CDR3 is TGTGCCAGCAGCCCCTCGGGAGATACGCAGTATTTT.

V gene TRBV7-9 combines with J gene TRBJ2-1; no definite D call. V was clipped by 6 bases and J by 3 bases, with 15 bases between them. The CDR3 is 15 residues long. Germline V gene lookup returns CDR1 SEHNR and CDR2 FQNEAQ (reference sequence). The CDR3 sequence is CASRQPSDVYNEQFF. CDR3 sequence (DNA): TGTGCCAGCAGACAGCCGTCAGACGTCTACAATGAGCAGTTCTTC.

The J gene is TRBJ2-3, the V gene TRBV27; TRBD2 matches 12 bases. The V segment lost 3 bases and the J segment 4 bases; nucleotides outside the gene matches: 20. CDR3 length: 21 amino acids. In germline, CDR1 is MNHEY, CDR2 SMNVEV (reference sequence). The CDR3: CASSFSRGSGLAGRLADTQYF. CDR3 sequence (DNA): TGTGCCAGCAGTTTCAGCAGGGGTTCCGGACTAGCGGGGCGACTAGCAGATACGCAGTATTTT.

The chain uses TRBV28 and TRBJ2-5; the D gene is possibly TRBD1 (6 bases). CDR3 length: 15 amino acids. V was clipped by 6 bases and J by 3 bases, with 17 bases between them. Germline values: CDR1 MDHEN, CDR2 SYDVKM. The DNA of the CDR3 is TGTGCCAGCAGCACAGGGAATAGGATTAAAGAGACCCAGTACTTC. This encodes CASSTGNRIKETQYF.

The chain couples TRBV7-8 to TRBJ2-7; 12 nucleotides line up with TRBD1. CDR1 is SGHVS, CDR2 FQNEAQ, per germline. V was clipped by 1 base and J by 6 bases; unmatched bases: 4. The CDR3 runs 15 residues. The CDR3 DNA reads TGTGCCAGCAGCTTAGTAGGGGACAGGGGGCTCGAGCAGTACTTC. It encodes CASSLVGDRGLEQYF. The full variable domain, completed using reference TRBV7-8 and TRBJ2-7, is GAGVSQSPRYKVAKRGQDVALRCDPISGHVSLFWYQQALGQGPEFLTYFQNEAQLDKSGLPSDRFFAERPEGSVSTLKIQRTQQEDSAVYLCASSLVGDRGLEQYFGPGTRLTVT.

This clone showed up just a few times. The chain uses TRBV20-1 and TRBJ2-7; 7 nucleotides align to TRBD1. Germline V lookup: CDR1 DFQATT, CDR2 SNEGSKA (reference sequence). The CDR3 spans 15 residues. Germline trimming cut 3 bases from V and 4 bases from J; bases unmatched to any gene: 12. CDR3 in DNA: TGCAGTGCTAGTGAGGACAGGTGGAAGATTTACGAGCAGTACTTC. Its translation: CSASEDRWKIYEQYF.

The chain employs TRBV14 and TRBJ2-1, with 7 bases identical to TRBD1. V trimming: 1 base; J trimming: 10 bases; junction bases outside the gene matches: 7. The CDR3 consists of 14 residues. CDR1 SGHDN and CDR2 FVKESK come from the germline V gene. DNA for the CDR3: TGTGCCAGCAGCCAAGGGACAGGCATTGGGGAGCAGTTCTTC. Residues: CASSQGTGIGEQFF. The whole variable domain, filled in from reference TRBV14 and TRBJ2-1, reads EAGVTQFPSHSVIEKGQTVTLRCDPISGHDNLYWYRRVMGKEIKFLLHFVKESKQDESGMPNNRFLAERTGGTYSTLKVQPAELEDSGVYFCASSQGTGIGEQFFGPGTRLTVL.

The chain recombines TRBV7-2 with TRBJ2-3; D might be TRBD2 (7 bases). V lost 4 bases to trimming and J lost 3 bases, with 14 bases between them. This CDR3 has 15 amino acids. From germline, CDR1 is SGHTA and CDR2 FQGNSA. The CDR3 bases are TGTGCCAGCAGCTGGGGACGGGGGGCTACAGATACGCAGTATTTT. This codes for CASSWGRGATDTQYF.